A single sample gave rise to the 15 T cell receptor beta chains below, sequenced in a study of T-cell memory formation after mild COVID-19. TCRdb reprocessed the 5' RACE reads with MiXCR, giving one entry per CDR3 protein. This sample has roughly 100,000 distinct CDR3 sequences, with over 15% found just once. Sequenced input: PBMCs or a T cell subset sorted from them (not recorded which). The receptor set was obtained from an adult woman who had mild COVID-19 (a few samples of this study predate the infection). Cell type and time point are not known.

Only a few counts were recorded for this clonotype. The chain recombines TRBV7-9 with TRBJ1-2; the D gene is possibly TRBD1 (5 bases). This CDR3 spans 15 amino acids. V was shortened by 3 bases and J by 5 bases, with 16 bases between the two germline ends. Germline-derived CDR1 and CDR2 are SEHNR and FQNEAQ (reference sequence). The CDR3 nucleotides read TGTGCCAGCAGCTTCAATTCCGGGACCAATTATGGCTACACCTTC. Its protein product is CASSFNSGTNYGYTF.

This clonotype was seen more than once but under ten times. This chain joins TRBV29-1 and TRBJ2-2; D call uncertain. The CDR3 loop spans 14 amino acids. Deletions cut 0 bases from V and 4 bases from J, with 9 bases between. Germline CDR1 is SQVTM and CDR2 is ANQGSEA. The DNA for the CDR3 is TGCAGCGTTGAAGATCTGGACGGCACCGGGGAGCTGTTTTTT. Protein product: CSVEDLDGTGELFF.

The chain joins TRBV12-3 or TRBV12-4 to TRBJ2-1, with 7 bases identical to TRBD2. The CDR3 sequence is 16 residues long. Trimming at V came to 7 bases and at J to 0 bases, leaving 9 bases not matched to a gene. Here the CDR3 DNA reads TGTGCCAGCAATTTTCGGGGGGAGCCCTCCTACAATGAGCAGTTCTTC. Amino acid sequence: CASNFRGEPSYNEQFF.

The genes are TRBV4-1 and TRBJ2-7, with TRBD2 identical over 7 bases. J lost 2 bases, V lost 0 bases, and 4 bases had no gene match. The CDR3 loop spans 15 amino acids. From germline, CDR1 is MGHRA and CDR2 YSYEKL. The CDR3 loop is CASSQDGGGAYEQYF. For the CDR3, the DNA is TGCGCCAGCAGCCAAGACGGCGGGGGAGCCTACGAGCAGTACTTC.

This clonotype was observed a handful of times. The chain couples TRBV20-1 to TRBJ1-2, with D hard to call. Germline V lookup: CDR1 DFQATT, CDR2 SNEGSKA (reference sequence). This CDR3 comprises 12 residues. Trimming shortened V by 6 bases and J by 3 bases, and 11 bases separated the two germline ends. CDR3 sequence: CSAGGIYYGYTF. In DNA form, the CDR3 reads TGCAGTGCGGGTGGGATTTACTATGGCTACACCTTC.

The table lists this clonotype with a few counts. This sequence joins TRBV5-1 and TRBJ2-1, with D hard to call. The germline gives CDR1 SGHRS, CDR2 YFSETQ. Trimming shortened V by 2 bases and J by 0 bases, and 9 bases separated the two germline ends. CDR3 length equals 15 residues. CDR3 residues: CASSLDSHSYNEQFF. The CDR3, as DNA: TGCGCCAGCAGCTTAGACTCTCACTCCTACAATGAGCAGTTCTTC.

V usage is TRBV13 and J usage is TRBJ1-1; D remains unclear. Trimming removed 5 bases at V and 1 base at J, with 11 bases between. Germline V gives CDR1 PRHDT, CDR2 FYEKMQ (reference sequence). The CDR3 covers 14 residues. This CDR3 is CASSHGWPNTEAFF. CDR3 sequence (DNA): TGTGCCAGCAGCCACGGGTGGCCGAACACTGAAGCTTTCTTT. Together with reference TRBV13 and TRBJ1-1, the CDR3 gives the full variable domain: AAGVIQSPRHLIKEKRETATLKCYPIPRHDTVYWYQQGPGQDPQFLISFYEKMQSDKGSIPDRFSAQQFSDYHSELNMSSLELGDSALYFCASSHGWPNTEAFFGQGTRLTVV.

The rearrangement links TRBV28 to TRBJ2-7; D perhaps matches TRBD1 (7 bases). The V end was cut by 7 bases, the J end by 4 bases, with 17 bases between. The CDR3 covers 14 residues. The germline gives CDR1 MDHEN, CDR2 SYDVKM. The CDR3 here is CASTSLRGVYEQYF. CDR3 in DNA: TGTGCCAGCACCTCCCTCAGGGGGGTTTACGAGCAGTACTTC.

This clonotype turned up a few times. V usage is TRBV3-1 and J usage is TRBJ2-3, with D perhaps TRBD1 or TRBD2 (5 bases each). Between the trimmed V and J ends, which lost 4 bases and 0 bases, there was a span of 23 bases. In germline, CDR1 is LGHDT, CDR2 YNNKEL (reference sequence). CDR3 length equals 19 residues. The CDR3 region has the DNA TGTGCCAGCAGCCCGCCCCCACAGAGGTGGGACCCTAGCACAGATACGCAGTATTTT. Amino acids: CASSPPPQRWDPSTDTQYF.

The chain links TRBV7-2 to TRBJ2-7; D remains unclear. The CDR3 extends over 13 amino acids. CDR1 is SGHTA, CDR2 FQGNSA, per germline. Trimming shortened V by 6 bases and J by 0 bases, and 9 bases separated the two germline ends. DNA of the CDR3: TGTGCCAGCAGACAAGGACCCTCCTACGAGCAGTACTTC. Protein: CASRQGPSYEQYF.

For the CDR3, the DNA is TGTGCCAGCCTGCGGGGACTAGCGGGAGGACTGACCTACAATGAGCAGTTCTTC. It is translated as CASLRGLAGGLTYNEQFF. This sequence joins TRBV7-8 and TRBJ2-1; 15 bases are a match to TRBD2. Trimming at V came to 8 bases and at J to 2 bases, leaving 10 bases not matched to a gene. The length of the CDR3 is 18 residues. Germline CDR1 is SGHVS and CDR2 is FQNEAQ.

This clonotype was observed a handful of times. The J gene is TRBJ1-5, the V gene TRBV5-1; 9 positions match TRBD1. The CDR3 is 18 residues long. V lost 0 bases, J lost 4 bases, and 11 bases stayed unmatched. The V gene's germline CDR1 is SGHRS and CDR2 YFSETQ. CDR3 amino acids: CASSLGTGASGGNQPQHF. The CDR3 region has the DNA TGCGCCAGCAGCTTGGGGACAGGGGCCTCCGGGGGGAATCAGCCCCAGCATTTT.

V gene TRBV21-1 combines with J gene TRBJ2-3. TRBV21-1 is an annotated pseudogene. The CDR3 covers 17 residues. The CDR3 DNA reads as TGTGCCAGCAGCAAAGCTGGCTCAAGAGAGGACACAGATACGCAGTATTTT. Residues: CASSKAGSREDTDTQYF.

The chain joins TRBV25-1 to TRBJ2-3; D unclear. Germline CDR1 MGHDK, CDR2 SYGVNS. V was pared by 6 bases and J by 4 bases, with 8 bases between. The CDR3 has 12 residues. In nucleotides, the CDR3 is TGTGCCAGCAGCAGATTATCAGATACGCAGTATTTT. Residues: CASSRLSDTQYF.

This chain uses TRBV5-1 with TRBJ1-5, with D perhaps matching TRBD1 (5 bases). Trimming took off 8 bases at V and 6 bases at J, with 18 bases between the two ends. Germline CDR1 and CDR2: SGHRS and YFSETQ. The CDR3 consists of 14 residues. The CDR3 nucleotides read TGCGCCAGTAGTACGGACCCAGGGATTCAGCCCCAGCATTTT. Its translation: CASSTDPGIQPQHF.